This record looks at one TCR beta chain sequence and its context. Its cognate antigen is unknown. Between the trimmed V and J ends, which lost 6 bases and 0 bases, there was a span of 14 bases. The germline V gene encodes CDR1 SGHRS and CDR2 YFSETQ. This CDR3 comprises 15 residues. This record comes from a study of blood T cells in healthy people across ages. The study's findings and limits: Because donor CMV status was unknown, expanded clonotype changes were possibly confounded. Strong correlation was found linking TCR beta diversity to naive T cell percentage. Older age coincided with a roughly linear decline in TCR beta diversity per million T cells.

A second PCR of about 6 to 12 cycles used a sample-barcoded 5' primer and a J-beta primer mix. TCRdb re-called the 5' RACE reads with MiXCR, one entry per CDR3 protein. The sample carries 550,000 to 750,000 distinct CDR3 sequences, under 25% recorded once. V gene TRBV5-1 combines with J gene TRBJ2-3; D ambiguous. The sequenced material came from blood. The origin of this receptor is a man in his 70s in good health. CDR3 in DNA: TGCGCCAGCACCTTAGATCGGCCCAGCACAGATACGCAGTATTTT. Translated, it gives CASTLDRPSTDTQYF.